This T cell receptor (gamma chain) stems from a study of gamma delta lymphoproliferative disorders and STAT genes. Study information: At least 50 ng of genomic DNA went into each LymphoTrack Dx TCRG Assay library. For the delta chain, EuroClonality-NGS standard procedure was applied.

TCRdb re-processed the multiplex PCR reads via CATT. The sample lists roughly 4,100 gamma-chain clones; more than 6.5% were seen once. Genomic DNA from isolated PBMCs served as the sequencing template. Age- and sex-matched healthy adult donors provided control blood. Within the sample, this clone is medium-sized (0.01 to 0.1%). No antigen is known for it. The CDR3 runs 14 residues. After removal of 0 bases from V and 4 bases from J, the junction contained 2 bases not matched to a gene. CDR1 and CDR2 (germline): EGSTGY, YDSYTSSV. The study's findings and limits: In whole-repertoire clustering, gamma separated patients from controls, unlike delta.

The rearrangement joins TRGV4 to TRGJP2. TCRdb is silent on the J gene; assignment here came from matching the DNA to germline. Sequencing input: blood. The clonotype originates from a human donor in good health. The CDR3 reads CATWDGNSDWIKTF. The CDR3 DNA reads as TGTGCCACCTGGGATGGGAATAGTGATTGGATCAAGACGTTT.